The 20 T cell receptor beta chains presented below share a single source sample, sequenced in a study of early stage breast cancer tumors. Assay: immunoSEQ multiplex PCR; the TCRdb copy retains only in-frame clones and omits some. This sample has about 58,000 clones, with 65% to 80% found just once. The sample was blood. Receptors originate from a person aged 30-39 years with breast cancer.

V is TRBV2 and J is TRBJ2-5, with TRBD1 identical over 8 bases. Germline V gives CDR1 SNHLY, CDR2 FYNNEI. Trimming removed 1 base from V and 5 bases from J; junction bases left unmatched: 6. This CDR3 is built from 15 residues. This chain's CDR3 is CASSEGSRQGETQYF. In nucleotides, the CDR3 is TGTGCCAGCAGTGAAGGATCTAGACAGGGGGAGACCCAGTACTTC.

The chain joins TRBV4-2 to TRBJ2-7; TRBD2 matches 11 bases. V gave up 4 bases and J gave up 2 bases; unmatched junction bases: 7. In germline, CDR1 is LGHNA, CDR2 YNFKEQ. The CDR3 has 16 amino acids. In DNA form, the CDR3 reads TGTGCCAGCAGCCCAGAGACTAGCGGGGCCACCTACGAGCAGTACTTC. Its translation is CASSPETSGATYEQYF.

The chain carries TRBV6-5 and TRBJ1-2, with D unclear. V was cut by 4 bases and J by 8 bases, with 17 bases left in between. The CDR3 is 14 residues long. Germline CDR1 is MNHEY and CDR2 is SVGAGI. The CDR3 DNA follows: TGTGCCAGCAGTTCCCTCGTCGGATCCCTAGGCTACACCTTC. It codes for CASSSLVGSLGYTF.

This chain links TRBV5-4 with TRBJ2-5; D is perhaps TRBD2 (5 bases). This CDR3 comprises 13 residues. Germline V CDR1 and CDR2: SGHNT, YYREEE (reference sequence). Trimming left V 0 bases short and J 3 bases short, with 6 bases between. The CDR3 here is CASSLVGEETQYF. The CDR3, as DNA: TGTGCCAGCAGCTTGGTCGGGGAAGAGACCCAGTACTTC.

The chain joins TRBV9 to TRBJ2-1, with TRBD2 identical over 7 bases. Looked up from germline, CDR1 is SGDLS and CDR2 is YYNGEE. V lost 4 bases to trimming and J lost 4 bases; unmatched junction nucleotides: 8. The CDR3 runs 15 residues. The CDR3 sequence: CASSNVVGGYNEQFF. CDR3 DNA sequence: TGTGCCAGCAGCAATGTTGTGGGAGGGTACAATGAGCAGTTCTTC.

The V gene is TRBV5-4, the J gene TRBJ2-7, with TRBD1 identical over 7 bases. Germline V lookup: CDR1 SGHNT, CDR2 YYREEE (reference sequence). This CDR3 has 15 residues. V was clipped by 1 base and J by 3 bases; unmatched bases: 7. The CDR3 loop is CASSLPGQVGYEQYF. The DNA of the CDR3 is TGTGCCAGCAGCTTGCCAGGACAGGTCGGCTACGAGCAGTACTTC.

For the CDR3, the DNA is TGTGCCAGCAGCTTACCTAATAGAAATGAGCAGTTCTTC. Protein sequence: CASSLPNRNEQFF. J is TRBJ2-1 and V is TRBV7-2; no clear D gene. V was clipped by 2 bases and J by 7 bases, with 9 bases between them. The germline V gene has CDR1 SGHTA and CDR2 FQGNSA. CDR3 length equals 13 residues.

The rearrangement joins TRBV7-2 to TRBJ1-2; 7 nucleotides align to TRBD1. The J segment lost 1 base and the V segment lost 0 bases, leaving 8 bases of the junction unmatched. Per germline, CDR1 SGHTA and CDR2 FQGNSA. There are 17 residues in the CDR3. The CDR3 protein is CASSLAFGQEFNYGYTF. Written as DNA, the CDR3 is TGTGCCAGCAGCTTAGCTTTCGGACAGGAATTTAACTATGGCTACACCTTC.

This chain connects TRBV5-4 to TRBJ1-3, with unresolved D. V gave up 2 bases and J gave up 2 bases, with 8 bases separating them. This CDR3 has 14 residues. CDR1 and CDR2 (germline): SGHNT, YYREEE (reference sequence). CDR3 region: CASSFGVPGNTIYF. CDR3 nucleotides: TGTGCCAGCAGCTTCGGGGTCCCTGGAAACACCATATATTTT.

There are a few counts of this clone. The genes are TRBV27 and TRBJ1-2; 9 bases map to TRBD1. The CDR3 contains 14 residues. V lost 3 bases, J lost 3 bases, and 2 bases stayed unmatched. The V gene's germline CDR1 is MNHEY and CDR2 SMNVEV (reference sequence). The CDR3, as DNA: TGTGCCAGCAGTTTCAGGGACAGGGACTATGGCTACACCTTC. It translates to CASSFRDRDYGYTF.

Notes on this clone: Mismatch with germline at one junction end may stem from a read error. The chain couples TRBV5-1 to TRBJ2-1; the match to TRBD1 covers 12 bases. CDR3 length: 13 residues. From germline, CDR1 is SGHRS and CDR2 YFSETQ. CDR3: CASSPGQGAELVF. The CDR3 nucleotides are TGCGCCAGCAGCCCGGGACAGGGGGCAGAGCTGGTCTTC. Looking up the rest from reference TRBV5-1 and TRBJ2-1 gives the full variable domain: KAGVTQTPRYLIKTRGQQVTLSCSPISGHRSVSWYQQTPGQGLQFLFEYFSETQRNKGNFPGRFSGRQFSNSRSEMNVSTLELGDSALYLCASSPGQGAELVFGPGTRLTVL.

The J gene is TRBJ2-1, the V gene TRBV12-5, with no clear D. The CDR3 consists of 14 residues. The ends were cut back, 2 bases at V and 6 bases at J, with 11 bases in the middle. Germline lookup yields CDR1 LGHNT and CDR2 FRNRAP. The CDR3 loop is CASGLLPSPNEQFF. The CDR3 DNA reads TGTGCTAGTGGTTTGCTCCCCAGCCCCAATGAGCAGTTCTTC.

The V gene is TRBV29-1, the J gene TRBJ1-2; tentative D call: TRBD1 (5 bases). CDR3 length equals 15 residues. Trimming removed 2 bases from V and 10 bases from J, with 23 bases in between. Looked up from germline, CDR1 is SQVTM and CDR2 is ANQGSEA. As DNA, the CDR3 is TGCAGCGTTGAACTTTCCCGGGGGACTCAACCCCCCTACACCTTC. The encoded protein is CSVELSRGTQPPYTF.

This clone was counted a single time. The rearrangement uses TRBV2 and TRBJ2-7; the match to TRBD1 covers 7 bases. J gave up 3 bases and V 8 bases, and 10 bases lay outside the gene matches. The CDR3 has 14 amino acids. Germline loops: CDR1 SNHLY, CDR2 FYNNEI. The CDR3 loop is CASSPGDSFYEQYF. DNA of the CDR3: TGTGCCAGCTCCCCAGGGGACAGCTTCTACGAGCAGTACTTC.

This clone was picked up a small number of times. V usage is TRBV19 and J usage is TRBJ2-1, with 8 bases that match TRBD1. Looked up from germline, CDR1 is LNHDA and CDR2 is SQIVND (reference sequence). With 1 base clipped from V and 3 bases from J, the junction kept 2 bases outside the gene matches. CDR3 length: 15 residues. In DNA form, the CDR3 reads TGTGCCAGTAGTATAGGTACAGGGGGCTACAATGAGCAGTTCTTC. It specifies CASSIGTGGYNEQFF.

This clone was seen once. The chain links TRBV5-8 to TRBJ2-2, with a tentative D call TRBD2 (6 bases). CDR1 is SGHTS, CDR2 YDEGEE, per germline. The CDR3 consists of 16 residues. Trimming stripped 4 bases from V and 7 bases from J, with 20 bases between. The CDR3 sequence is CASSLPGVLLNGELFF. The DNA for the CDR3 is TGTGCCAGCAGCCTTCCGGGAGTCCTTCTTAACGGGGAGCTGTTTTTT.

This clone was detected only once. The CDR3 protein is CASSIGYEQYF. The CDR3 DNA reads as TGTGCCAGTAGTATCGGATACGAGCAGTACTTC. The rearrangement uses TRBV19 and TRBJ2-7; D is unclear. Trimming stripped 3 bases from V and 4 bases from J, with 4 bases between. Germline lookup yields CDR1 LNHDA and CDR2 SQIVND (reference sequence). The CDR3 covers 11 residues.

The rearrangement uses TRBV2 and TRBJ1-3, with D maybe TRBD1 (6 bases). V was shortened by 6 bases and J by 0 bases, with 12 bases between the two germline ends. Germline CDR1 reads SNHLY; CDR2 reads FYNNEI. The CDR3 length is 15 residues. CDR3 amino acids: CASSLQGPSGNTIYF. The CDR3 DNA reads TGTGCCAGCAGCCTCCAGGGGCCCTCTGGAAACACCATATATTTT.

V usage is TRBV6-6 and J usage is TRBJ1-2; D unresolved. The CDR3 consists of 10 residues. CDR1 and CDR2 (germline): MNHNY, SVGAGI (reference sequence). Trimming left V 2 bases short and J 6 bases short, with 1 base between. The CDR3 DNA follows: TGTGCCAGCAGTTACGATGGCTACACCTTC. Its translation is CASSYDGYTF.

The gene calls are TRBV9 and TRBJ2-7; 10 bases line up with TRBD2. The CDR3 covers 15 residues. Germline loops: CDR1 SGDLS, CDR2 YYNGEE. V was pared by 0 bases and J by 6 bases, with 6 bases of the junction left unmatched. The CDR3 sequence: CASSVGAGGPLEQYF. The CDR3 DNA is TGTGCCAGCAGCGTAGGAGCGGGAGGGCCGCTCGAGCAGTACTTC.